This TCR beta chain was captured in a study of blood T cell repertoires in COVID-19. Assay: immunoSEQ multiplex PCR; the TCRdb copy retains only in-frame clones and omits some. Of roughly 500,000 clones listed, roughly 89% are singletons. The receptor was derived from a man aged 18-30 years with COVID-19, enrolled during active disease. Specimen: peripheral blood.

The CDR3 DNA follows: TGTGCCAGCAGTTTTGCACAGCCCACCGGGGAGCTGTTTTTT. Translated: CASSFAQPTGELFF. The chain recombines TRBV27 with TRBJ2-2, with D unclear. V lost 3 bases and J lost 4, with 9 bases in between. This CDR3 comprises 14 residues. CDR1 is MNHEY, CDR2 SMNVEV, per germline (reference sequence).